This TCR beta chain is drawn from a study of liver allograft versus peripheral blood T cells. In the study overall: Comparing T cell receptor repertoires in transplanted livers with those in recipients' peripheral blood was part of the design. General study points: Peripheral blood repertoires reportedly differed from the T cell receptor repertoires found inside liver allografts.

A single record per CDR3 protein comes from TCRdb applying MiXCR to the reads. The sample carries 10,000 to 14,000 distinct CDR3 sequences, 23% recorded once. A remark on this clonotype: The antigen is not known.

The sequence came from a human patient who had a liver transplant. Part of the T cells may come from the graft donor.

DNA for the CDR3: TGTGCCAGCAGCTTGCGGCTAGCGGGAGCAGTCTACGAGCAGTACTTC. Amino acid sequence: CASSLRLAGAVYEQYF. The chain combines TRBV11-1 with TRBJ2-7; 10 bases align to TRBD2. The CDR3 has 16 amino acids. The V gene end was trimmed by 3 bases and the J gene end by 3 bases; junction bases not matched to a gene: 8. Germline V gene sequence: CDR1 SGHAT, CDR2 FQDESV (reference sequence). The whole variable domain, filled in from reference TRBV11-1 and TRBJ2-7, reads EAEVAQSPRYKITEKSQAVAFWCDPISGHATLYWYRQILGQGPELLVQFQDESVVDDSQLPKDRFSAERLKGVDSTLKIQPAELGDSAMYLCASSLRLAGAVYEQYFGPGTRLTVT.